The next 24 T cell receptor beta chains were all read from a single sample in a study of brain T cells in children with intractable seizures. Generated by immunoSEQ multiplex PCR, the TCRdb table keeps only in-frame clones and is missing some. The sample gives 110,000 or so clones, around 94% of which show up once; 3.8% is in the top ten. The source was peripheral blood, collected at surgery. These receptors were collected from a boy in the first two years of life with hemimegalencephaly and intractable seizures.

This chain joins TRBV7-2 and TRBJ2-5, with 7 bases fitting TRBD2. J lost 0 bases, V lost 0 bases, and 13 bases had no gene match. The CDR3 totals 19 residues. Germline V gene lookup returns CDR1 SGHTA and CDR2 FQGNSA. This chain's CDR3 is CASSLAFGPGLADQETQYF. CDR3 nucleotides: TGTGCCAGCAGCTTAGCGTTTGGTCCTGGGCTAGCGGACCAAGAGACCCAGTACTTC. The full variable domain, rest sourced from reference TRBV7-2 and TRBJ2-5, is GAGVSQSPSNKVTEKGKDVELRCDPISGHTALYWYRQSLGQGLEFLIYFQGNSAPDKSGLPSDRFSAERTGGSVSTLTIQRTQQEDSAVYLCASSLAFGPGLADQETQYFGPGTRLLVL.

The V and J genes are TRBV5-1 and TRBJ2-5, with D perhaps matching TRBD2 (6 bases). V gave up 6 bases and J gave up 7 bases, with 16 bases separating them. There are 13 residues in the CDR3. Germline CDR1 is SGHRS and CDR2 is YFSETQ. The CDR3 DNA is TGCGCCAGCACCGTGTCGGGCGGGGCGACCCAGTACTTC. Residues: CASTVSGGATQYF.

The count of this clone is one. The V call is TRBV7-3, the J call TRBJ2-2; no clear D gene. The germline V and J ends were trimmed by 5 bases and 3 bases, with 10 bases remaining between them. The CDR3 totals 14 residues. From germline, CDR1 is SGHTA and CDR2 FQGTGA. The CDR3 region has the DNA TGTGCCAGCAGCCCGAAGGCCTACACCGGGGAGCTGTTTTTT. It codes for CASSPKAYTGELFF.

The V call is TRBV10-3, the J call TRBJ2-3; 11 positions agree with TRBD2. This CDR3 has 15 residues. Germline V gene lookup returns CDR1 ENHRY and CDR2 SYGVKD. J gave up 5 bases and V 4 bases, and 5 bases lay outside the gene matches. The CDR3 reads CAISGLAGGGDTQYF. Written as DNA, the CDR3 is TGTGCCATCAGTGGGCTAGCGGGGGGAGGAGATACGCAGTATTTT.

The rearrangement links TRBV4-1 to TRBJ2-1; 11 nucleotides align to TRBD2. The germline CDR1 and CDR2 sequences are MGHRA and YSYEKL. Trimming removed 1 base from V and 4 bases from J; junction bases left unmatched: 6. The CDR3 totals 17 residues. The CDR3 DNA reads TGCGCCAGCAGCCAAGTCACCGGGACTAGCGGATACAATGAGCAGTTCTTC. Protein sequence: CASSQVTGTSGYNEQFF.

As regards this clone: Additional DNA sequences in this sample encode the identical CDR3. This chain connects TRBV7-9 to TRBJ2-1; D not resolved. There are 14 residues in the CDR3. The germline gives CDR1 SEHNR, CDR2 FQNEAQ (reference sequence). Trimming took off 1 base at V and 0 bases at J, with 4 bases between the two ends. DNA for the CDR3: TGTGCCAGCAGCTTAGAGGGCTCCTACAATGAGCAGTTCTTC. Translation: CASSLEGSYNEQFF.

Here the CDR3 DNA reads TGTGCCAGCTCTTTGGACAGGGTGCGAGAGACCCAGTACTTC. Translating gives CASSLDRVRETQYF. V gene TRBV18 combines with J gene TRBJ2-5; 8 bases align to TRBD1. The CDR3 consists of 14 residues. CDR1 KGHSH and CDR2 LQKENI come from the germline V gene. V lost 6 bases, J lost 4 bases, and 7 bases stayed unmatched.

The chain is built from TRBV2 and TRBJ2-1; tentatively, D is TRBD1 (6 bases). The germline gives CDR1 SNHLY, CDR2 FYNNEI. The CDR3 is 17 residues long. Trimming took off 0 bases at V and 4 bases at J, with 16 bases between the two ends. CDR3 in amino acids: CASSEALLGGYYNEQFF. In DNA, the CDR3 is TGTGCCAGCAGTGAAGCGCTTCTAGGGGGATATTACAATGAGCAGTTCTTC.

V and J are TRBV18 and TRBJ1-4; possible D gene TRBD1, 6 bases. Germline CDR1 is KGHSH and CDR2 is LQKENI. V was clipped by 3 bases and J by 5 bases, with 13 bases between them. The CDR3 totals 15 residues. The CDR3: CASSPFGGQNEKLFF. Written as DNA, the CDR3 is TGTGCCAGCTCACCCTTCGGGGGGCAAAATGAAAAACTGTTTTTT.

V is TRBV7-9 and J is TRBJ1-2, with D possibly TRBD1 on 6 matching bases. V lost 4 bases and J 5 bases, leaving 11 bases between the germline ends. Germline CDR1 is SEHNR and CDR2 is FQNEAQ (reference sequence). The CDR3 has 13 amino acids. The CDR3 spells CASSSKGGYGYTF. The CDR3, as DNA: TGTGCCAGCAGCTCCAAAGGGGGGTATGGCTACACCTTC.

The CDR3: CASSSQEYQPQHF. The CDR3 DNA reads TGTGCCAGCAGTTCCCAGGAGTATCAGCCCCAGCATTTT. The chain carries TRBV28 and TRBJ1-5; no clear D gene. The CDR3 spans 13 residues. Germline CDR1 MDHEN, CDR2 SYDVKM. Trimming cost V 4 bases and J 5 bases, with 9 bases left between them.

The chain employs TRBV27 and TRBJ2-1; D remains ambiguous. Trimming took 2 bases from V and 1 from J, leaving 12 bases between them. The CDR3 contains 16 residues. Per germline, CDR1 MNHEY and CDR2 SMNVEV (reference sequence). As DNA, the CDR3 is TGTGCCAGCAGTTTACGCGCGACTTTATCCTACAATGAGCAGTTCTTC. This sequence encodes CASSLRATLSYNEQFF.

The CDR3 here is CASSPRTANTEAFF. CDR3 nucleotide sequence: TGTGCCAGCAGTCCCCGGACAGCGAACACTGAAGCTTTCTTT. The chain joins TRBV2 to TRBJ1-1; D may be TRBD1 (6 bases). The CDR3 is made up of 14 amino acids. Germline V CDR1 and CDR2: SNHLY, FYNNEI. V was pared by 5 bases and J by 1 base, with 11 bases between.

The CDR3 region has the DNA TGTGCCAGCAGCTTAGAGGCGTTCCGCCAAGGGGGCCAGTACTTC. Its translation is CASSLEAFRQGGQYF. This chain joins TRBV7-2 and TRBJ2-5, with D possibly TRBD1 on 6 matching bases. CDR1 SGHTA and CDR2 FQGNSA come from the germline V gene. The CDR3 is 15 amino acids. V was trimmed by 1 base and J by 10 bases, leaving 19 bases between them.

This clone appeared a single time. This chain uses TRBV27 with TRBJ2-1; D gene ambiguous. The CDR3 loop spans 14 amino acids. The germline V and J ends were trimmed by 3 bases and 9 bases, with 15 bases remaining between them. Germline CDR1 is MNHEY and CDR2 is SMNVEV (reference sequence). CDR3 DNA sequence: TGTGCCAGCAGTTTGGGTCCCATTCCGGGTGAGCAGTTCTTC. Protein sequence: CASSLGPIPGEQFF.

J is TRBJ2-5 and V is TRBV27; 12 positions agree with TRBD2. This CDR3 is built from 15 residues. Looked up from germline, CDR1 is MNHEY and CDR2 is SMNVEV (reference sequence). Germline trimming cut 5 bases from V and 7 bases from J; bases unmatched to any gene: 8. The CDR3 here is CASSIRTSGVGTQYF. The CDR3 coding sequence is TGTGCCAGCAGTATTCGGACTAGCGGGGTAGGGACCCAGTACTTC.

The chain combines TRBV27 with TRBJ2-7; D not resolved. CDR3 length: 15 residues. Trimming removed 5 bases at V and 2 bases at J, with 16 bases between. Germline V CDR1 and CDR2: MNHEY, SMNVEV (reference sequence). The CDR3 nucleotides read TGTGCCAGCAGTCTCTCCCCCGGGCCTGCCTACGAGCAGTACTTC. Its protein is CASSLSPGPAYEQYF.

This sequence joins TRBV5-5 and TRBJ2-1, with 10 bases fitting TRBD1. The CDR3 contains 16 residues. J lost 6 bases, V lost 2 bases, and 8 bases had no gene match. Germline V lookup: CDR1 SGHKS, CDR2 YYEKEE (reference sequence). The CDR3 sequence is CASSFGSGQGINEQFF. The CDR3 nucleotides are TGTGCCAGCAGCTTTGGTTCGGGACAGGGGATCAATGAGCAGTTCTTC.

The V call is TRBV2, the J call TRBJ1-4; D not certain. The CDR3 loop spans 11 amino acids. The V end lost 8 bases, the J end lost 8 bases, and 9 bases lay between the germline ends. Per germline, CDR1 SNHLY and CDR2 FYNNEI. The CDR3 DNA sequence: TGTGCCAGCCTGCTCGAAGAAAAACTGTTTTTT. Protein: CASLLEEKLFF. The full variable domain, completed using reference TRBV2 and TRBJ1-4, is EPEVTQTPSHQVTQMGQEVILRCVPISNHLYFYWYRQILGQKVEFLVSFYNNEISEKSEIFDDQFSVERPDGSNFTLKIRSTKLEDSAMYFCASLLEEKLFFGSGTQLSVL.

In DNA form, the CDR3 reads TGTGCCAGCAGCAAGGGGGGTTCCTACGAGCAGTACTTC. Translation gives CASSKGGSYEQYF. The genes are TRBV21-1 and TRBJ2-7; the table assigns TRBD2, which was not confirmed against the DNA. TRBV21-1 is a known pseudogene. CDR3 size: 13 residues.

The J gene is TRBJ2-1, the V gene TRBV10-3, with unresolved D. V dropped 4 bases and J dropped 12 bases, with 13 bases sitting between them. Looked up from germline, CDR1 is ENHRY and CDR2 is SYGVKD. This CDR3 region has 12 residues. The CDR3 DNA reads TGTGCCATCAGTGTAGGTGGGCTGCCGCAGTTCTTC. Translated, it gives CAISVGGLPQFF.

This clone was seen more than once but under ten times. The V gene is TRBV6-5, the J gene TRBJ1-3, with D tentatively TRBD1 (6 bases). The CDR3 is made up of 14 amino acids. Germline V CDR1 and CDR2: MNHEY, SVGAGI. V was pared by 7 bases and J by 8 bases, with 18 bases between. The CDR3 region has the DNA TGTGCCAGCACCCGAATGGGGGCCGGGGACACCATATATTTT. Its protein product is CASTRMGAGDTIYF.

The rearrangement links TRBV7-9 to TRBJ2-7, with a possible D match to TRBD1 (6 bases). The germline gives CDR1 SEHNR, CDR2 FQNEAQ (reference sequence). The CDR3 totals 13 residues. Trimming removed 4 bases from V and 6 bases from J, with 13 bases in between. The CDR3 here is CASSYTTGSEQYF. The CDR3, as DNA: TGTGCCAGCAGCTACACGACAGGTTCCGAGCAGTACTTC.

This chain joins TRBV6-5 and TRBJ2-7; 9 nucleotides align to TRBD1. Trimming at V came to 0 bases and at J to 6 bases, leaving 0 bases not matched to a gene. The CDR3 extends over 13 amino acids. Germline CDR1 reads MNHEY; CDR2 reads SVGAGI. CDR3 amino acids: CASSYSTGGEQYF. The CDR3 DNA follows: TGTGCCAGCAGTTACTCGACAGGGGGCGAGCAGTACTTC.